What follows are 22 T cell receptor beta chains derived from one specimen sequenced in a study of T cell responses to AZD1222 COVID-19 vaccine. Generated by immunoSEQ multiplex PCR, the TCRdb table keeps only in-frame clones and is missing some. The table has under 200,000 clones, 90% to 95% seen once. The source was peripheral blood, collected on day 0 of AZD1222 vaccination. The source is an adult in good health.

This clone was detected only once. As DNA, the CDR3 is TGTGCCTGGAGTACAGGACCCCTGGAGTACTTC. It encodes CAWSTGPLEYF. The V and J genes are TRBV30 and TRBJ2-7; D might be TRBD1 (5 bases). The CDR3 runs to 11 residues. The V gene's germline CDR1 is GTSNPN and CDR2 SVGIG (reference sequence). V was cut by 2 bases and J by 11 bases, with 13 bases left in between.

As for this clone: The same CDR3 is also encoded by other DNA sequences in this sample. The CDR3 nucleotides are TGTGCCAGCCGGAGCTCCTACAATGAGCAGTTCTTC. It encodes CASRSSYNEQFF. The chain is built from TRBV28 and TRBJ2-1; D uncertain. Germline-derived CDR1 and CDR2 are MDHEN and SYDVKM. V shed 8 bases and J shed 0 bases, with 5 bases lying between them. This CDR3 region has 12 residues. Filled out from reference TRBV28 and TRBJ2-1, the complete variable domain reads DVKVTQSSRYLVKRTGEKVFLECVQDMDHENMFWYRQDPGLGLRLIYFSYDVKMKEKGDIPEGYSVSREKKERFSLILESASTNQTSMYLCASRSSYNEQFFGPGTRLTVL.

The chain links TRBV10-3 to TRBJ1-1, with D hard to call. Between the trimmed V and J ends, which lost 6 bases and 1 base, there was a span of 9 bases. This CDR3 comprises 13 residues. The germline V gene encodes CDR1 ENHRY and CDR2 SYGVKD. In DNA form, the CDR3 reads TGTGCCATCAGACCGAATAAGAACACTGAAGCTTTCTTT. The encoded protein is CAIRPNKNTEAFF.

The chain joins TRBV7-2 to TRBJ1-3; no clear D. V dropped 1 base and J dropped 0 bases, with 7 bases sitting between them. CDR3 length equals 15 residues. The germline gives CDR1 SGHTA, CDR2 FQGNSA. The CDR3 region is CASSLDYSSGNTIYF. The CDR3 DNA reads TGTGCCAGCAGCTTAGATTACAGCTCTGGAAACACCATATATTTT.

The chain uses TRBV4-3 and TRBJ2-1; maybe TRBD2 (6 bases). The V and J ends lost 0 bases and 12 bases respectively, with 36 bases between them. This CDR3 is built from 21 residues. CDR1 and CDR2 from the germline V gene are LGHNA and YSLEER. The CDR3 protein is CASSQDLTLGLLVGEESWQFF. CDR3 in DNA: TGCGCCAGCAGCCAAGACCTTACCCTCGGACTATTGGTGGGGGAGGAGAGTTGGCAGTTCTTC.

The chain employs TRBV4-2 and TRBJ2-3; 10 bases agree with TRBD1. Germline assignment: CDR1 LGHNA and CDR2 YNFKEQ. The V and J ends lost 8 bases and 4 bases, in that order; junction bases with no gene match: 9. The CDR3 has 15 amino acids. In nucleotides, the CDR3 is TGTGCCAGCGGGGTCGTGACAGGGGGCTCAGATACGCAGTATTTT. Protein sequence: CASGVVTGGSDTQYF.

The CDR3 loop reads CASSHVRGTREGAYNEQFF. Here the CDR3 DNA reads TGCGCCAGCAGCCACGTACGCGGGACCCGGGAGGGCGCCTACAATGAGCAGTTCTTC. The rearrangement links TRBV4-3 to TRBJ2-1; 8 nucleotides align to TRBD2. V trimming: 3 bases; J trimming: 2 bases; junction bases outside the gene matches: 15. The CDR3 consists of 19 residues. Germline V gene sequence: CDR1 LGHNA, CDR2 YSLEER.

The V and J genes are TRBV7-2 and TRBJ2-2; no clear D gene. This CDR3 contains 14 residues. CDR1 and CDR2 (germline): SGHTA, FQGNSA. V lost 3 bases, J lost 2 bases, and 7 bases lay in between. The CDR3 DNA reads TGTGCCAGCAGCTTCGTCCAAAACACCGGGGAGCTGTTTTTT. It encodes CASSFVQNTGELFF.

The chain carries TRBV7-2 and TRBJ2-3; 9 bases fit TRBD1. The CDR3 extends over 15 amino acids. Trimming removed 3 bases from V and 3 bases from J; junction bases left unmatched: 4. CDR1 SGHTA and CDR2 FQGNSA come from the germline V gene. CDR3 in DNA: TGTGCCAGCAGCTTTGACGGGACAGGGACAGATACGCAGTATTTT. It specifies CASSFDGTGTDTQYF.

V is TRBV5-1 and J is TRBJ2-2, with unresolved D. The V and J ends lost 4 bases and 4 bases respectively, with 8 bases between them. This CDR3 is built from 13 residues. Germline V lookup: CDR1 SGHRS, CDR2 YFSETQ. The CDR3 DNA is TGCGCCAGCAGCAATACAGTCACCGGGGAGCTGTTTTTT. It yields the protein CASSNTVTGELFF.

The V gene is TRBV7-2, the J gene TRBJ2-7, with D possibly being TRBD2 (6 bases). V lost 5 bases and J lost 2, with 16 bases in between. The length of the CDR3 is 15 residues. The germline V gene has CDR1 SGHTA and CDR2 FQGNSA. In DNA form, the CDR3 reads TGTGCCAGCAGCCCCACCGGGGGTATAACCTACGAGCAGTACTTC. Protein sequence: CASSPTGGITYEQYF.

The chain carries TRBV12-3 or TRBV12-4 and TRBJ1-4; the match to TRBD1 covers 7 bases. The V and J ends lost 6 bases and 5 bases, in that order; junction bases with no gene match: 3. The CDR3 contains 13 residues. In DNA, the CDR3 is TGTGCCAGCAGGCTGACAGGGAATGAAAAACTGTTTTTT. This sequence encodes CASRLTGNEKLFF.

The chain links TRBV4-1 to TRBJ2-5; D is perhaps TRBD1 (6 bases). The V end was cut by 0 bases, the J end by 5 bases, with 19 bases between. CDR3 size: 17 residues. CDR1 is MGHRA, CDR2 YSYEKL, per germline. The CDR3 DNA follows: TGCGCCAGCAGCCAAGAAGGTGGCAGGGGATTAGGGGAGACCCAGTACTTC. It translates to CASSQEGGRGLGETQYF.

CDR3 amino acids: CAWSAPGRRFNYGYTF. CDR3 sequence (DNA): TGTGCCTGGAGTGCCCCCGGACGGAGATTTAACTATGGCTACACCTTC. J is TRBJ1-2 and V is TRBV30; D gene unclear. This CDR3 has 16 residues. Germline loops: CDR1 GTSNPN, CDR2 SVGIG (reference sequence). Trimming stripped 1 base from V and 1 base from J, with 16 bases between.

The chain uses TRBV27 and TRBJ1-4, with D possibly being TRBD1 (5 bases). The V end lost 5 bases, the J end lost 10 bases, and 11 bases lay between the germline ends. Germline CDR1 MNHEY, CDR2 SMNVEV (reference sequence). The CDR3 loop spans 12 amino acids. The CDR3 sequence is CASSITQGKLFF. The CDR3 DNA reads TGTGCCAGCAGTATAACCCAGGGAAAACTGTTTTTT.

The DNA of the CDR3 is TGCGCCAGCAGTAATTACAATGAGCAGTTCTTC. Its translation is CASSNYNEQFF. The chain is built from TRBV10-1 and TRBJ2-1; D ambiguous. CDR1 is WNHNN, CDR2 SYGVQD, per germline (reference sequence). The CDR3 length is 11 residues. V was cut by 5 bases and J by 4 bases, with 3 bases left in between.

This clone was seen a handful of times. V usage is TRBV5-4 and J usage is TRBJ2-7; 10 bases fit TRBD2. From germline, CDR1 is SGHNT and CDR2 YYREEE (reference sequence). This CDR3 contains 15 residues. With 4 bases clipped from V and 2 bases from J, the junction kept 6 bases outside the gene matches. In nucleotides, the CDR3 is TGTGCCAGCAGCCCGGGACTAGCGCACGCCTACGAGCAGTACTTC. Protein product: CASSPGLAHAYEQYF. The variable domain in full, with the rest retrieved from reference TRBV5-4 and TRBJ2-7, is ETGVTQSPTHLIKTRGQQVTLRCSSQSGHNTVSWYQQALGQGPQFIFQYYREEENGRGNFPPRFSGLQFPNYSSELNVNALELDDSALYLCASSPGLAHAYEQYFGPGTRLTVT.

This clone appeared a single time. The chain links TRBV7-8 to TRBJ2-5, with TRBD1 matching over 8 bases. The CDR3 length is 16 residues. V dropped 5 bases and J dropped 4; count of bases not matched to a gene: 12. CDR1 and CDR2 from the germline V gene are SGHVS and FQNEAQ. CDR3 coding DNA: TGTGCCAGCAGCCAGATCCCAAAAGGACAGGGAGAGACCCAGTACTTC. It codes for CASSQIPKGQGETQYF.

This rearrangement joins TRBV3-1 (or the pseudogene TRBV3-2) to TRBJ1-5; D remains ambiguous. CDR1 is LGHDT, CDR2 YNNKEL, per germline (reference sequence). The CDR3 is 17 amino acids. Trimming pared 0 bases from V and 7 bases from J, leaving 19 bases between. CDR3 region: CASSQDTGGSLRQPQHF. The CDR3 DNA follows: TGTGCCAGCAGCCAAGATACGGGAGGGTCCCTAAGGCAGCCCCAGCATTTT.

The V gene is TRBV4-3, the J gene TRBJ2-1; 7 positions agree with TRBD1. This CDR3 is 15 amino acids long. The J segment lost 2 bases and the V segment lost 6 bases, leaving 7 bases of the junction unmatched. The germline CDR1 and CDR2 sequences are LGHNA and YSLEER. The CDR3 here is CASSRGQGAYNEQFF. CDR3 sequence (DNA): TGCGCCAGCAGTCGCGGGCAGGGGGCCTACAATGAGCAGTTCTTC.

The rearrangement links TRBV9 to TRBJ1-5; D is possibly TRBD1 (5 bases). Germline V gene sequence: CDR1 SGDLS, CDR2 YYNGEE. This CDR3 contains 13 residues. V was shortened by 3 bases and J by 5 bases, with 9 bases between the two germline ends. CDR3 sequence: CASSAGGDQPQHF. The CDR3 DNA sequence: TGTGCCAGCAGCGCGGGGGGGGATCAGCCCCAGCATTTT.

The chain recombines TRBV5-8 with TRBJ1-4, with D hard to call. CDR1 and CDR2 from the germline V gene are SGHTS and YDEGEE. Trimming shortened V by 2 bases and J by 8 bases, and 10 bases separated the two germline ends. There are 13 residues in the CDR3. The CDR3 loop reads CASSFRRVEKLFF. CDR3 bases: TGTGCCAGCAGCTTCCGGAGGGTGGAAAAACTGTTTTTT.